This TCR beta chain was retrieved from a study of shared clonotypes between healthy human individuals. Only in-frame clones appear in the TCRdb table, and some are missing; sequencing was by immunoSEQ multiplex PCR. The sample holds 600,000 to 750,000 clones, roughly 78% seen once. CDR1 and CDR2 from the germline V gene are LNHDA and SQIVND (reference sequence). The CDR3 has 17 residues. V was trimmed by 4 bases and J by 1 base, leaving 17 bases between them. Source material: memory CD4+ T cells sorted from blood. Indicated subset: CD45RA-negative fraction. J is TRBJ1-5 and V is TRBV19; D might be TRBD1 (6 bases). This TCR derives from a woman younger than 45 in good health. CDR3 bases: TGTGCCAGTAGTAGGTTACAGGGAATAGGAAGCAATCAGCCCCAGCATTTT. It is translated as CASSRLQGIGSNQPQHF.